Below are 4 T cell receptor beta chains sequenced from a single sample in a study of regulatory T cells in long-lasting Graves disease. Time point in this sample: newly diagnosed GD, antithyroid drugs for less than 3 months. Construction of the TCR library relied on RNA isolated from PBMCs. In building TCR beta libraries, iRepertoire HTBI primers were used together with Arm-PCR of CDR3 regions. TCRdb processed the multiplex PCR reads anew with MiXCR; each CDR3 protein has one entry. In the table there are about 330,000 distinct CDR3 sequences, around 15% of which are singletons. This sample was also put to use in a study of T cells in Graves' hyperthyroidism and ophthalmopathy.

Sequencing used peripheral blood mononuclear cells (PBMCs), obtained at new diagnosis, from a patient treated with antithyroid drugs. These receptors were obtained from a woman younger than 35 with Graves disease.

On this clonotype itself: A much larger clone lies one base from this, so it may be a read error. This rearrangement joins TRBV7-2 to TRBJ2-7; D gene ambiguous. From germline, CDR1 is SGHTA and CDR2 FQGNSA. Between the trimmed V and J ends, which lost 4 bases and 0 bases, there was a span of 4 bases. The CDR3 totals 12 residues. CDR3 in DNA: TGTGCCAGCAGCTCCCGCTCCTACGAGCAGTACTTC. Its protein product is CASSSRSYEQYF.

This clonotype has a count of ten or more. The rearrangement uses TRBV11-2 and TRBJ2-1; D gene uncertain. Germline-derived CDR1 and CDR2 are SGHAT and FQNNGV. The germline V and J ends were trimmed by 1 base and 5 bases, with 12 bases remaining between them. The CDR3 runs to 15 residues. CDR3 region: CASSLAWGNHNEQFF. In DNA form, the CDR3 reads TGTGCCAGCAGCTTAGCTTGGGGTAATCACAATGAGCAGTTCTTC.

The chain carries TRBV29-1 and TRBJ2-3; D gene ambiguous. Germline V CDR1 and CDR2: SQVTM, ANQGSEA. Trimming removed 6 bases at V and 3 bases at J, with 25 bases between. The CDR3 consists of 17 residues. The CDR3 spells CSVEASGRSLQTDTQYF. CDR3 DNA sequence: TGCAGCGTCGAGGCGTCAGGACGCTCCCTCCAGACAGATACGCAGTATTTT.

To note about this clonotype: A much more abundant neighbour one base away suggests this may be a read error. The chain employs TRBV28 and TRBJ1-2, with D possibly TRBD1 on 5 matching bases. Trimming stripped 5 bases from V and 4 bases from J, with 11 bases between. Germline loops: CDR1 MDHEN, CDR2 SYDVKM. The CDR3 consists of 13 residues. CDR3 bases: TGTGCCAGCAGTAAGACAGTTATCTATGGCTACACCTTC. Its translation is CASSKTVIYGYTF.